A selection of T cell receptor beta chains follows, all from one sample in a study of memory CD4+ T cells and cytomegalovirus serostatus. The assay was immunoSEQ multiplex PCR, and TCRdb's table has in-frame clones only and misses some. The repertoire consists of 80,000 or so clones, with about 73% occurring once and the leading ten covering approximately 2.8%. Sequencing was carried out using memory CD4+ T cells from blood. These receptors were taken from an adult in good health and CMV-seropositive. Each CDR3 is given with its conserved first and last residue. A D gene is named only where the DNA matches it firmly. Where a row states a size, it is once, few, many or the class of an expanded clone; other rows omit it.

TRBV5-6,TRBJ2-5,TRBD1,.,TGTGCCAGCAGCTTTGGAACAGGGGTGTCCGGAGAGACCCAGTACTTC,CASSFGTGVSGETQYF
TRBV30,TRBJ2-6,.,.,TGTGCCTGCCGGGAAAAATATTCTGGGGCCAACGTCCTGACTTTC,CACREKYSGANVLTF
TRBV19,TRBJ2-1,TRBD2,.,TGTGCCAGTAGTCCCGCGGGACTAGCATACAATGAGCAGTTCTTC,CASSPAGLAYNEQFF
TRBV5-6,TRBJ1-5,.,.,TGTGCCAGCAGCTTGGGGGGGACGCCGGGTTTCAATCAGCCCCAGCATTTT,CASSLGGTPGFNQPQHF
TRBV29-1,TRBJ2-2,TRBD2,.,TGCAGTTGCGGGGGGGCCTCCACCGGGGAGCTGTTTTTT,CSCGGASTGELFF
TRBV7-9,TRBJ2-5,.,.,TGTGCCAGCAGCCCTTTTCCGCGCCCGCCTGAGACCCAGTACTTC,CASSPFPRPPETQYF
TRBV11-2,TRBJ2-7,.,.,TGTGCCAGCAGCTTAGATCGACTCTACGAGCAGTACTTC,CASSLDRLYEQYF
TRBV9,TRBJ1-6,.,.,TGTGCCAGCAGCGTAAATGATTATAATTCACCCCTCCACTTT,CASSVNDYNSPLHF
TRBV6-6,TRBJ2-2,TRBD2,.,TGTGCCAGCAGTTACTCGGGGCGGGGGGGACCCGGGGAGCTGTTTTTT,CASSYSGRGGPGELFF
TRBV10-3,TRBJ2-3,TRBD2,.,TGTGCCATCAGCCCGGGACTAGTTTTAGATACGCAGTATTTT,CAISPGLVLDTQYF
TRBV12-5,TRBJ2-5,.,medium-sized,TGTGCTAGTGGGGGGGCCGATCAAGAGACCCAGTACTTC,CASGGADQETQYF
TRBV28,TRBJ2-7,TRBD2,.,TGTGCCAGCAGTTCCCCGGGAGGCCACGAGCAGTACTTC,CASSSPGGHEQYF
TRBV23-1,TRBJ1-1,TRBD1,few,TGCGCCAGCAGTCAACAGGACAGGGTAGACACTGAAGCTTTCTTT,CASSQQDRVDTEAFF
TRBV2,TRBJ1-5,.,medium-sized,TGTGCCAGCAGTGAACCCCTAGGGATCCAGCATTTT,CASSEPLGIQHF
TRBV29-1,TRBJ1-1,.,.,TGCAGCGTTGGGGGGGGCCGGATACCTGAAGCTTTCTTT,CSVGGGRIPEAFF
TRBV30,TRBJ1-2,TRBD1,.,TGTGCCTGGAGTAGAGGACAGGGGGATCGCGGTCGCTATGGCTACACCTTC,CAWSRGQGDRGRYGYTF
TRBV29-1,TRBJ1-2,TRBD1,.,TGCAGCGTTACTGGACAGGGCCTAAACTATGGCTACACCTTC,CSVTGQGLNYGYTF
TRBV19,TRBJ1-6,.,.,TGTGCCAGTACCCGGGGGATCTCCTATAATTCACCCCTCCACTTT,CASTRGISYNSPLHF
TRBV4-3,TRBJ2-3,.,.,TGCGCCAGCAGCCAAACCTACGGGACAATTGCAGATACGCAGTATTTT,CASSQTYGTIADTQYF
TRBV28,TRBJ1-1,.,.,TGTGCCAGCAGTTTAGTCGGCCAAGGAGCTTTCTTT,CASSLVGQGAFF
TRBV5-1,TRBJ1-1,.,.,TGCGCCAGCAGAGGGGGTGCTGAAGCTTTCTTT,CASRGGAEAFF
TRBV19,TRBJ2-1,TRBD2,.,TGTGCCAGTAGTATACAGCGGGAGTACAATGAGCAGTTCTTC,CASSIQREYNEQFF
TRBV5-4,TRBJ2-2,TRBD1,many,TGTGCCAGCAGCCCAGGGACAGGCGGAACCGGGGAGCTGTTTTTT,CASSPGTGGTGELFF
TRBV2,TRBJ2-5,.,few,TGTGCCAGCAGTGGAAACTCGCAAAAGGGAGAGACCCAGTACTTC,CASSGNSQKGETQYF
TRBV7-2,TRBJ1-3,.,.,TGTGCCAGCAGCTTAGAGACGGGGGCTGGAAACACCATATATTTT,CASSLETGAGNTIYF
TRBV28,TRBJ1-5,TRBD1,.,TGTGCCAGCAGTTCCTCGGACAGGTGGGCCCAGCATTTT,CASSSSDRWAQHF
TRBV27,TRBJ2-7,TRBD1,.,TGTGCCAGCAGTTCAGGCAGGGGGCAAGGGGAGCAGTACTTC,CASSSGRGQGEQYF
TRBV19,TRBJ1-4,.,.,TGTGCCAGTAGTATGGGGAGGACTAATGAAAAACTGTTTTTT,CASSMGRTNEKLFF
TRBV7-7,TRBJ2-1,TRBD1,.,TGTGCCAGCAGCGATGGACCCGTCGGACAGGGCGGTGAGCAGTTCTTC,CASSDGPVGQGGEQFF
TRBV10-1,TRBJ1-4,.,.,TGCGCCAGCAGTGACAGGGTGGAGGGTGAAAAACTGTTTTTT,CASSDRVEGEKLFF
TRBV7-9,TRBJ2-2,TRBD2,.,TGTGCCAGCAGCTTATCGGCGGGAGTTGCCACCGGGGAGCTGTTTTTT,CASSLSAGVATGELFF
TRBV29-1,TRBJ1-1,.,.,TGCAGCGTTGCTAGGTCGACAGACACTGAAGCTTTCTTT,CSVARSTDTEAFF
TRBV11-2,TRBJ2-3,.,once,TGTGCCAGCAGCTTAGCGGGGAAAGATACGCAGTATTTT,CASSLAGKDTQYF
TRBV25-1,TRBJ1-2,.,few,TGTGCCAGCAGTGAATATGGTGATCCGATTCCCTACACCTTC,CASSEYGDPIPYTF
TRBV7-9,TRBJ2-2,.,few,TGTGCCAGCAGCTTGGGATCCACCGGGGAGCTGTTTTTT,CASSLGSTGELFF
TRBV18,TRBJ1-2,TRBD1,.,TGTGCCAGCTCACAGCAGGGGGCGGATGGCTACACCTTC,CASSQQGADGYTF